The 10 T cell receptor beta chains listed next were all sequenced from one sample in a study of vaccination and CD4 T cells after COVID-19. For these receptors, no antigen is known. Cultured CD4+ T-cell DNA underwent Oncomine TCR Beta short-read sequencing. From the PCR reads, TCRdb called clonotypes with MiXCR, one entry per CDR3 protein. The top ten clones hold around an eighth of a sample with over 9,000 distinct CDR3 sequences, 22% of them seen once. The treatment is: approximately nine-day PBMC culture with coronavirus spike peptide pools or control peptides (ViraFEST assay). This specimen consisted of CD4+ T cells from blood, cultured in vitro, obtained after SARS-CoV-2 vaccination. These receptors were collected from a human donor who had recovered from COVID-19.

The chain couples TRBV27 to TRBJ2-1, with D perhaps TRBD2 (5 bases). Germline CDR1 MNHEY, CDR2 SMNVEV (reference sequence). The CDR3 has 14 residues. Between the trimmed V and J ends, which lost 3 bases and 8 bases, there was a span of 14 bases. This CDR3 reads CASSFFLAPDEQFF. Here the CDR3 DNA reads TGTGCCAGCAGTTTCTTTCTAGCCCCCGATGAGCAGTTCTTC.

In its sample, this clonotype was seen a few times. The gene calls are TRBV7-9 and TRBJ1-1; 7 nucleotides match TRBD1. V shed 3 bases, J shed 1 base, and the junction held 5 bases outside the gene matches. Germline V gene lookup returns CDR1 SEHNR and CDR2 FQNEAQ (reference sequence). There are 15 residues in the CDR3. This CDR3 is CASSFGDRENTEAFF. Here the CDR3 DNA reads TGTGCCAGCAGCTTCGGGGACAGAGAGAACACTGAAGCTTTCTTT.

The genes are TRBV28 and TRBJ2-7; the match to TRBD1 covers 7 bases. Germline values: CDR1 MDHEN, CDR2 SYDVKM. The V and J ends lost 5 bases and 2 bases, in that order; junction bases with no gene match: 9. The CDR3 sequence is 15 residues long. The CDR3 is CASSGTGTDTYEQYF. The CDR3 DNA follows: TGTGCCAGCAGTGGGACCGGGACAGACACCTACGAGCAGTACTTC.

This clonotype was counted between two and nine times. CDR3 loop: CSARGWWSQSTDTQYF. CDR3 nucleotides: TGCAGTGCTAGAGGTTGGTGGTCCCAGAGCACAGATACGCAGTATTTT. V gene TRBV20-1 combines with J gene TRBJ2-3; D is unclear. Trimming removed 1 base from V and 0 bases from J, with 14 bases in between. CDR1 is DFQATT, CDR2 SNEGSKA, per germline (reference sequence). The CDR3 consists of 16 residues.

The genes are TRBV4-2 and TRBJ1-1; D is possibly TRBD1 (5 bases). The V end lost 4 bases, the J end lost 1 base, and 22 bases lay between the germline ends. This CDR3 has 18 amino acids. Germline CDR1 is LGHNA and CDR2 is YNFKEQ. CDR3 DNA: TGTGCCAGCAGCCTCTCCTCGACCTCGGGGGGACCGAACACTGAAGCTTTCTTT. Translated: CASSLSSTSGGPNTEAFF.

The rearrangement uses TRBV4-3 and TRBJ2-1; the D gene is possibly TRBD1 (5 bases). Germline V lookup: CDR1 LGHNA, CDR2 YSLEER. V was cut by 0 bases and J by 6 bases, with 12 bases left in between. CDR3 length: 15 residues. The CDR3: CASSQEGIGANEQFF. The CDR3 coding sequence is TGCGCCAGCAGCCAAGAGGGAATAGGGGCCAATGAGCAGTTCTTC.

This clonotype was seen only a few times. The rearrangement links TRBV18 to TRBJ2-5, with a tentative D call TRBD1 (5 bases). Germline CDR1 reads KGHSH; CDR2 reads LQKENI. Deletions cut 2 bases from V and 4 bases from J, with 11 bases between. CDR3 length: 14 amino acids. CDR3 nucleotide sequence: TGTGCCAGCTCACCAACAGGTCTCGGAGAGACCCAGTACTTC. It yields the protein CASSPTGLGETQYF.

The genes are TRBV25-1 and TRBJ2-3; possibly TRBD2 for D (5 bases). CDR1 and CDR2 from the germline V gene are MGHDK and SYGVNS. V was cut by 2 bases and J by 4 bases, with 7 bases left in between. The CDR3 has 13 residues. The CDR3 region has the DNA TGTGCCAGCAGTGAACTAGCACCAGATACGCAGTATTTT. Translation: CASSELAPDTQYF.

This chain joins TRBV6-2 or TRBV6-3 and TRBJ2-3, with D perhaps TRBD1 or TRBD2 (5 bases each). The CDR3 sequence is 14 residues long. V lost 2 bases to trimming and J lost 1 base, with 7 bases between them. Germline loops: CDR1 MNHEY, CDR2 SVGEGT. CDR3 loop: CASSYRDGTDTQYF. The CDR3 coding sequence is TGTGCCAGCAGTTACCGGGACGGCACAGATACGCAGTATTTT.

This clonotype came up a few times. CDR3 residues: CASTLKRAGDTDTQYF. CDR3 in DNA: TGTGCCAGTACCCTGAAAAGAGCGGGAGACACAGATACGCAGTATTTT. The rearrangement links TRBV19 to TRBJ2-3; 8 nucleotides match TRBD2. V shed 7 bases, J shed 2 bases, and the junction held 11 bases outside the gene matches. Per the germline V gene, CDR1 is LNHDA and CDR2 is SQIVND (reference sequence). The CDR3 spans 16 residues.